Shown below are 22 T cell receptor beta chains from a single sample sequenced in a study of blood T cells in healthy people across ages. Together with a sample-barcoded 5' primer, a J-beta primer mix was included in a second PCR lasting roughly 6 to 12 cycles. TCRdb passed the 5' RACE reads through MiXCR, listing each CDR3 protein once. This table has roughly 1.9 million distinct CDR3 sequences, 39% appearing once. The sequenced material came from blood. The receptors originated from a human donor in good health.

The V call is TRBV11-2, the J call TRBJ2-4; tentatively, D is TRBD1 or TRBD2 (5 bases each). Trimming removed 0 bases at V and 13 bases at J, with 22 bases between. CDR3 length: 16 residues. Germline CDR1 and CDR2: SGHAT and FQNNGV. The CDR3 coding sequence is TGTGCCAGCAGCTTAGATCATTCCCGGGGCCACAATGAGCAGTACTTC. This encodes CASSLDHSRGHNEQYF.

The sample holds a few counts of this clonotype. CDR3: CASSQDPGDPDTQYF. CDR3 nucleotide sequence: TGTGCCAGCAGCCAAGACCCCGGGGACCCAGATACGCAGTATTTT. The chain is built from TRBV4-2 and TRBJ2-3; D is tentatively TRBD1 or TRBD2 (5 bases each). Germline V gene sequence: CDR1 LGHNA, CDR2 YNFKEQ. This CDR3 is built from 15 residues. V lost 0 bases to trimming and J lost 4 bases, with 11 bases between them.

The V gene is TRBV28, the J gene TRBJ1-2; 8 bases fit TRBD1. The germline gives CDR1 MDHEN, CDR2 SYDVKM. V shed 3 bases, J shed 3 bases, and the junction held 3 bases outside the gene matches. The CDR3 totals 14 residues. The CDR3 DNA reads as TGTGCCAGCAGTTTGACAGGGGCACACTATGGCTACACCTTC. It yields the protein CASSLTGAHYGYTF.

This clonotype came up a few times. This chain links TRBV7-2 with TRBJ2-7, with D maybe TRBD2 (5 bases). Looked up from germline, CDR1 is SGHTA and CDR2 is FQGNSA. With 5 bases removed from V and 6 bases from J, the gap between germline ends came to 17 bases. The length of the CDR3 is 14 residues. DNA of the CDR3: TGTGCCAGCAGCCCGCTCGGACTCCTCTCCGAGCAGTACTTC. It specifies CASSPLGLLSEQYF.

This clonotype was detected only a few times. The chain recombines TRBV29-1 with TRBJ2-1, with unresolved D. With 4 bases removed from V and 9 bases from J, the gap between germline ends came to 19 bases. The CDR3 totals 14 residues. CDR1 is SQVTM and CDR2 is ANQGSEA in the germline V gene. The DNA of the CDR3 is TGCAGCGTTGCCTTGAAGTTTGGGGTTGGTGAGCAGTTCTTC. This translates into CSVALKFGVGEQFF.

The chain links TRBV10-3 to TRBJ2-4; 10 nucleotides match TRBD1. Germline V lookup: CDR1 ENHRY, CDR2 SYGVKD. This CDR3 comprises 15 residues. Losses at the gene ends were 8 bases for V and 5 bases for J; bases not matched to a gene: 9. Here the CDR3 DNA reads TGTGCCATCGGAACCGAGACAGGGGGCCAAAACATTCAGTACTTC. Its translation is CAIGTETGGQNIQYF.

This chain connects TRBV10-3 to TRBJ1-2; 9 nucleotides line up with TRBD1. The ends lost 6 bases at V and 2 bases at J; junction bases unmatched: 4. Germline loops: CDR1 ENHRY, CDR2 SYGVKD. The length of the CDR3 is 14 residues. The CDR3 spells CAIRRDRENYGYTF. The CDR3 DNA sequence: TGTGCCATCAGAAGGGACAGGGAGAACTATGGCTACACCTTC.

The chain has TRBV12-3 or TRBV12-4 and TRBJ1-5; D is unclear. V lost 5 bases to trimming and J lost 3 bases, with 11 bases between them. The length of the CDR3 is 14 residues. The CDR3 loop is CASSLKVSNQPQHF. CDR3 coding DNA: TGTGCCAGCAGTCTCAAAGTTTCCAATCAGCCCCAGCATTTT.

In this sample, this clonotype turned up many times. CDR3: CASSYSNRREEQYF. CDR3 in DNA: TGTGCCAGCAGTTACTCGAATCGCAGGGAGGAGCAGTACTTC. V gene TRBV6-6 combines with J gene TRBJ2-7, with D possibly called TRBD1 or TRBD2 (5 bases each). V was shortened by 0 bases and J by 7 bases, with 13 bases between the two germline ends. Per the germline V gene, CDR1 is MNHNY and CDR2 is SVGAGI (reference sequence). The CDR3 sequence is 14 residues long.

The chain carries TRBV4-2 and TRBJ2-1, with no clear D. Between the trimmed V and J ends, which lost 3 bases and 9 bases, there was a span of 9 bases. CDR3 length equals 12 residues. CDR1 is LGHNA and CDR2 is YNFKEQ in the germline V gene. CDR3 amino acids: CASSQEVGEQFF. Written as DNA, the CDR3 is TGTGCCAGCAGCCAGGAAGTGGGTGAGCAGTTCTTC.

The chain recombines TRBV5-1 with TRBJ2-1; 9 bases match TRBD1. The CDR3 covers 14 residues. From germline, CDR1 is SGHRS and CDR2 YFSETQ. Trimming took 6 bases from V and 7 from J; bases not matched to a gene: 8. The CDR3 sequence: CASTWTGDKNEQFF. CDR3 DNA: TGCGCCAGCACGTGGACAGGGGATAAAAATGAGCAGTTCTTC.

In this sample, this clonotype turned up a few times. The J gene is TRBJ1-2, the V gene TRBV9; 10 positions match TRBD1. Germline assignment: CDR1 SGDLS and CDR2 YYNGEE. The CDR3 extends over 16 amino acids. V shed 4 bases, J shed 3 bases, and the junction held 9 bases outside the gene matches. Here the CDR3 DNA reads TGTGCCAGCAGCTCATCTCGGACAGGGGGATACTATGGCTACACCTTC. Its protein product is CASSSSRTGGYYGYTF.

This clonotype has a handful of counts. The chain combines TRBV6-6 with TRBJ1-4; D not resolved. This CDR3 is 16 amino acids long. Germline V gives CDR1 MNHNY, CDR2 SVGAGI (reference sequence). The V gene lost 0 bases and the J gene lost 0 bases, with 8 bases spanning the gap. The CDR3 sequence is CASSYSSWPTNEKLFF. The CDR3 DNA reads TGTGCCAGCAGTTACTCGTCCTGGCCAACTAATGAAAAACTGTTTTTT.

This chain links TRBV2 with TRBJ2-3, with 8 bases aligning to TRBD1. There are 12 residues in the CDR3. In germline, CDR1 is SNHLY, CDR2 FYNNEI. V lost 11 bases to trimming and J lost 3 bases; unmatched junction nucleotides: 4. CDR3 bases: TGTGCCGTGAGGGACAGGACAGATACGCAGTATTTT. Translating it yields CAVRDRTDTQYF. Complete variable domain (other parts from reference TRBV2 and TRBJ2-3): EPEVTQTPSHQVTQMGQEVILRCVPISNHLYFYWYRQILGQKVEFLVSFYNNEISEKSEIFDDQFSVERPDGSNFTLKIRSTKLEDSAMYFCAVRDRTDTQYFGPGTRLTVL.

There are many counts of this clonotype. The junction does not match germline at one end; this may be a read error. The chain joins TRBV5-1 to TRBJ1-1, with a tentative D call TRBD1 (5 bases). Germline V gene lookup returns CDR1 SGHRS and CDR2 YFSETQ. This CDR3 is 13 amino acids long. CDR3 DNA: TGTGCCAGCAGCTTAAATCAGGGTACTGAAGCTTTCTTT. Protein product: CASSLNQGTEAFF.

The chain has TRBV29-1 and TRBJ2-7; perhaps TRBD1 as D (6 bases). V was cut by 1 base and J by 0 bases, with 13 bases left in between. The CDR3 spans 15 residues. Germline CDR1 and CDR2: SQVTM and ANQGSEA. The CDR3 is CSVEGDTSSSYEQYF. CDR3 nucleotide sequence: TGCAGCGTTGAAGGGGACACTTCGTCCTCCTACGAGCAGTACTTC.

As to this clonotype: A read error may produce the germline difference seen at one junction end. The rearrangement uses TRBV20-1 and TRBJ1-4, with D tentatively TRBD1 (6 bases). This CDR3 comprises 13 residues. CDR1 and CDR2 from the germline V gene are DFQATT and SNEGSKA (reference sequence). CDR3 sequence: CGAGQTTNEKLFF. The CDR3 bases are TGCGGTGCCGGACAGACAACTAATGAAAAACTGTTTTTT.

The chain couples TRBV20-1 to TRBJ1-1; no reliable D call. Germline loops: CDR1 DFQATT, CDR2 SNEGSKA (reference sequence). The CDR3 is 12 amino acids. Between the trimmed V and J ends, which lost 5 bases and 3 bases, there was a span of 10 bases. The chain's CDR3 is CSAAITHTEAFF. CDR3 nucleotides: TGCAGTGCTGCCATCACCCACACTGAAGCTTTCTTT.

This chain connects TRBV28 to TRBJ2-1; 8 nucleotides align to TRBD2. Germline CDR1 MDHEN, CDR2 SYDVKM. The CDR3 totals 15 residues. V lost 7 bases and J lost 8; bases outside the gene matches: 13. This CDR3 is CASISGGNRADEQFF. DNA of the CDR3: TGTGCCAGCATATCGGGGGGGAACAGGGCTGATGAGCAGTTCTTC.

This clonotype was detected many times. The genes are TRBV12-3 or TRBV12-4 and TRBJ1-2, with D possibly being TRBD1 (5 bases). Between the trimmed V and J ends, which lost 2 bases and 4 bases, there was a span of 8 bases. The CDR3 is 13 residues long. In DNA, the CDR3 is TGTGCCAGCAGTTTACGACAGAGCTATGGCTACACCTTC. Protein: CASSLRQSYGYTF.

CDR3 nucleotide sequence: TGTGCCTGGAAAACAAGGATAGGGGTGGAGACCCAGTACTTC. This codes for CAWKTRIGVETQYF. J is TRBJ2-5 and V is TRBV30; possible D gene TRBD1, 5 bases. V was pared by 4 bases and J by 5 bases, with 17 bases between. CDR3 size: 14 residues. Germline CDR1 GTSNPN, CDR2 SVGIG (reference sequence).

The CDR3 reads CASSSATAKETQYF. CDR3 nucleotides: TGTGCCAGCAGTTCCGCGACCGCTAAAGAGACCCAGTACTTC. The rearrangement joins TRBV12-3 or TRBV12-4 to TRBJ2-4; D gene ambiguous. The last part of the DNA fits TRBJ2-5 better; the J call may be wrong. The CDR3 runs 14 residues.